The source of this T cell receptor beta chain is a study of blood T cell repertoires in COVID-19. Across the study: Donors in the United States, Italy and Spain gave samples during acute or convalescent COVID-19. The cDNA or gDNA used as material had been derived from T cells, B-cell-depleted T cells, or PBMCs.

Original processing methods: Estimates of nucleated cell counts were drawn from the amplification of reference gene primers. TCRdb keeps only in-frame clones here, not all; method: immunoSEQ multiplex PCR. V and J calls and clone size follow that table, whereas D and trimming were derived from the DNA. There are 300,000 to 400,000 clones in the sample; about nine tenths occur only once, and 9.5% to 10% lies in the top ten. Germline lookup yields CDR1 ENHRY and CDR2 SYGVKD. V trimming: 8 bases; J trimming: 9 bases; junction bases outside the gene matches: 8. The CDR3 runs to 12 residues. Sequencing was carried out using peripheral blood. This clonotype originated in a young man with COVID-19, enrolled during active disease. This chain uses TRBV10-3 with TRBJ1-1; 8 bases line up with TRBD1. DNA for the CDR3: TGTGCCATCGGAGAGTGGACAGGGCAAGCTTTCTTT. This gives the protein CAIGEWTGQAFF.